The 10 T cell receptor beta chains below come from one sample, sequenced in a study of blood T cell repertoires in COVID-19 (dated by TCRdb to the early 2020s). The library was prepared using the immunoSEQ multiplex PCR assay. In TCRdb, the immuneACCESS table is reduced to in-frame sequences with V and J assigned. These tables do not hold every clone; where another copy was compared, an unresolved V gene accounts for under half, and the others remain unexplained. The sample has approximately 230,000 clones on record, 70% to 90% of them singletons. In total, the top ten clones hold about 1.3% of the sample. Material for sequencing was peripheral blood. The receptors come from a man older than 75 with acute or convalescent COVID-19.

The V and J genes are TRBV29-1 and TRBJ2-7, with TRBD1 matching over 7 bases. This CDR3 has 13 residues. The J segment lost 3 bases and the V segment lost 0 bases, leaving 2 bases of the junction unmatched. The germline gives CDR1 SQVTM, CDR2 ANQGSEA. CDR3 nucleotides: TGCAGCGTTGAAGAGCGACAGGGCTACGAGCAGTACTTC. It yields the protein CSVEERQGYEQYF.

The chain links TRBV6-5 to TRBJ1-2; TRBD1 might be the D (5 bases). Trimming shortened V by 6 bases and J by 4 bases, and 15 bases separated the two germline ends. Per the germline V gene, CDR1 is MNHEY and CDR2 is SVGAGI. The CDR3 length is 14 residues. DNA for the CDR3: TGTGCCAGCAGGTCCCAGGGCAATACCTATGGCTACACCTTC. It specifies CASRSQGNTYGYTF.

V gene TRBV27 combines with J gene TRBJ2-5; tentatively, D is TRBD1 (6 bases). In germline, CDR1 is MNHEY, CDR2 SMNVEV (reference sequence). CDR3 length: 20 residues. The V gene lost 4 bases and the J gene lost 5 bases, with 32 bases spanning the gap. The CDR3 region has the DNA TGTGCCAGCAGTTCAACGCTCTCGGGACACGAGCCTCACCCGGGGGAGACCCAGTACTTC. Amino acids: CASSSTLSGHEPHPGETQYF.

The sample holds one count of this clone. The chain employs TRBV7-3 and TRBJ2-3; D gene uncertain. The germline V and J ends were trimmed by 5 bases and 6 bases, with 9 bases remaining between them. Germline V lookup: CDR1 SGHTA, CDR2 FQGTGA. This CDR3 is built from 12 residues. CDR3 sequence: CASSLGADTQYF. The CDR3 coding sequence is TGTGCCAGCAGCCTCGGAGCGGATACGCAGTATTTT.

CDR3 in DNA: TGTGCCAGCAGTTTTTACAGGGGGAATGAAGCTTTCTTT. It specifies CASSFYRGNEAFF. The chain has TRBV12-3 or TRBV12-4 and TRBJ1-1, with 8 bases fitting TRBD1. The CDR3 is made up of 13 amino acids. Trimming removed 3 bases from V and 7 bases from J; junction bases left unmatched: 4.

The chain couples TRBV7-2 to TRBJ2-1, with 9 bases lining up with TRBD1. The CDR3 consists of 15 residues. V lost 1 base and J lost 7; bases outside the gene matches: 5. In germline, CDR1 is SGHTA, CDR2 FQGNSA. The CDR3 loop reads CASSLEQGARNEQFF. In DNA, the CDR3 is TGTGCCAGCAGCTTAGAACAGGGGGCGCGAAATGAGCAGTTCTTC.

The V and J genes are TRBV6-6 and TRBJ2-1; 7 bases fit TRBD2. From germline, CDR1 is MNHNY and CDR2 SVGAGI (reference sequence). The CDR3 totals 13 residues. V gave up 2 bases and J gave up 8 bases; unmatched junction bases: 3. The CDR3 DNA sequence: TGTGCCAGCAGTTACGGACTAGACTATGAGCAGTTCTTC. Amino acid sequence: CASSYGLDYEQFF.

The J gene is TRBJ2-7, the V gene TRBV6-5; possible D gene TRBD2, 6 bases. This CDR3 is built from 14 residues. CDR1 is MNHEY and CDR2 is SVGAGI in the germline V gene. Trimming stripped 11 bases from V and 3 bases from J, with 20 bases between. The CDR3 sequence is CASGKPGTHYEQYF. CDR3 DNA: TGTGCCTCGGGGAAACCCGGGACTCACTACGAGCAGTACTTC.

The chain joins TRBV6-2 or TRBV6-3 to TRBJ2-2, with 10 bases matching TRBD2. The germline V gene has CDR1 MNHEY and CDR2 SVGEGT. Trimming removed 2 bases from V and 2 bases from J; junction bases left unmatched: 5. The CDR3 consists of 17 residues. CDR3 sequence (DNA): TGTGCCAGCAGTTACGGGTCTAGCGGGGGTAACACCGGGGAGCTGTTTTTT. As protein: CASSYGSSGGNTGELFF.

This chain joins TRBV19 and TRBJ1-2; the D gene is possibly TRBD1 (5 bases). CDR1 and CDR2 from the germline V gene are LNHDA and SQIVND (reference sequence). The CDR3 totals 14 residues. Trimming removed 5 bases from V and 1 base from J, with 11 bases in between. The CDR3 bases are TGTGCCAGTAGTGTCAGGGCGAATAACTATGGCTACACCTTC. Encoded protein: CASSVRANNYGYTF.